This entry lists 9 T cell receptor beta chains sequenced from one sample in a study of T cells after posttransplantation cyclophosphamide. Sequenced by immunoSEQ multiplex PCR; TCRdb stores in-frame clones only, minus some. This table holds around 10,000 clones, roughly 80% found once. Cyclophosphamide on days +3 and +4 followed busulfan-fludarabine conditioning and a marrow graft. Sample: PBMCs, taken after allogeneic stem cell transplant with posttransplant cyclophosphamide. Receptors were obtained from a female patient aged 45-65 years who received an allogeneic stem cell transplant from a related donor, was CMV-positive, and had no GVHD. These T cells may partly come from the graft donor.

The chain combines TRBV7-6 with TRBJ2-7, with 9 bases fitting TRBD1. With 7 bases clipped from V and 3 bases from J, the junction kept 10 bases outside the gene matches. The CDR3 loop spans 15 amino acids. The germline V gene has CDR1 SGHVS and CDR2 FNYEAQ. The chain's CDR3 is CASTPRTGVFYEQYF. CDR3 bases: TGTGCCAGCACCCCAAGGACAGGGGTTTTCTACGAGCAGTACTTC. The variable domain in full, with the rest retrieved from reference TRBV7-6 and TRBJ2-7, is GAGVSQSPRYKVTKRGQDVALRCDPISGHVSLYWYRQALGQGPEFLTYFNYEAQQDKSGLPNDRFSAERPEGSISTLTIQRTEQRDSAMYRCASTPRTGVFYEQYFGPGTRLTVT.

The chain carries TRBV5-1 and TRBJ2-5; TRBD1 matches 9 bases. The V gene's germline CDR1 is SGHRS and CDR2 YFSETQ. The CDR3 is made up of 15 amino acids. Trimming cost V 4 bases and J 4 bases; bases outside gene matches: 8. CDR3 sequence (DNA): TGCGCCAGCAGCGGGGGACAGGGCTTCGGAGAGACCCAGTACTTC. Encoded protein: CASSGGQGFGETQYF.

V gene TRBV7-2 combines with J gene TRBJ1-1, with no clear D. Germline-derived CDR1 and CDR2 are SGHTA and FQGNSA. The CDR3 is made up of 14 amino acids. Trimming removed 5 bases from V and 1 base from J, with 11 bases in between. In nucleotides, the CDR3 is TGTGCCAGCAGCCGGTTCCTCGGGAACACTGAAGCTTTCTTT. This sequence encodes CASSRFLGNTEAFF.

V usage is TRBV7-9 and J usage is TRBJ2-2; no definite D call. Trimming pared 4 bases from V and 4 bases from J, leaving 13 bases between. Germline V gene lookup returns CDR1 SEHNR and CDR2 FQNEAQ (reference sequence). The CDR3 is 15 amino acids. The CDR3 region has the DNA TGTGCCAGCAGCTCCCGGGTATCGCTCACCGGGGAGCTGTTTTTT. Its protein product is CASSSRVSLTGELFF.

The chain combines TRBV19 with TRBJ1-5; D unresolved. The CDR3 extends over 16 amino acids. The V end lost 3 bases, the J end lost 7 bases, and 19 bases lay between the germline ends. Germline V gene sequence: CDR1 LNHDA, CDR2 SQIVND (reference sequence). This chain's CDR3 is CASSINLGERRQPQHF. CDR3 nucleotides: TGTGCCAGTAGTATTAATCTCGGGGAACGGAGACAGCCCCAGCATTTT.

V usage is TRBV11-2 and J usage is TRBJ1-2; D remains ambiguous. Germline assignment: CDR1 SGHAT and CDR2 FQNNGV. V was shortened by 0 bases and J by 7 bases, with 12 bases between the two germline ends. The CDR3 is made up of 14 amino acids. CDR3 DNA sequence: TGTGCCAGCAGCTTAGATTGGGCGTATGGTGGCTACACCTTC. This sequence encodes CASSLDWAYGGYTF.

V and J are TRBV6-1 and TRBJ1-2; D is unresolved. The CDR3 loop spans 13 amino acids. Germline CDR1 MNHNS, CDR2 SASEGT. Trimming removed 6 bases from V and 0 bases from J, with 8 bases in between. CDR3 sequence: CASRVAANYGYTF. The DNA for the CDR3 is TGTGCCAGCAGGGTGGCAGCTAACTATGGCTACACCTTC.

This clone was picked up one time. The CDR3 DNA reads as TGTGCCAGTAGTGGCCGGGACAGCCATCAGCCCCAGCATTTT. It yields the protein CASSGRDSHQPQHF. The chain employs TRBV19 and TRBJ1-5, with 7 bases identical to TRBD1. Trimming took 5 bases from V and 5 from J; bases not matched to a gene: 6. The CDR3 totals 14 residues. Germline-derived CDR1 and CDR2 are LNHDA and SQIVND (reference sequence).

This clone has more than one count but fewer than ten. V usage is TRBV6-1 and J usage is TRBJ2-2; the D gene is possibly TRBD1 (6 bases). The V end lost 6 bases, the J end lost 3 bases, and 14 bases lay between the germline ends. The CDR3 loop spans 15 amino acids. CDR1 is MNHNS and CDR2 is SASEGT in the germline V gene. The CDR3 region is CASRPTDSHTGELFF. In DNA, the CDR3 is TGTGCCAGCAGGCCTACGGACAGTCACACCGGGGAGCTGTTTTTT.